The 24 T cell receptor beta chains given below trace back to one sample, sequenced in a study of read filtering for tumor transcriptome and immune sequencing (dated by TCRdb to about 2020). The reads were generated on an Illumina HiSeq 4000. TCR libraries were constructed from approximately 390 ng RNA using the Immunoverse kit, and molecular barcoded adaptors covering alpha/delta and beta/gamma chains were employed. TCRdb took the public reads, trimmed them with fastp at Q25, ran MiXCR for clone calling and kept in-frame beta chains. Rows merge per CDR3 protein into single entries with the most common DNA and genes. In this sample the table shows approximately 40,000 distinct CDR3 sequences, around 15% of which occur a single time. The ten largest make up 18% of the sample. The sequenced sample was a population of CD138-negative cells sorted from bone marrow. According to the study, the label for this sample's cell subset or site signals: bone marrow mononuclear cells depleted of CD138+ plasma/myeloma cells by negative magnetic selection. The receptors stem from a donor at least 40 years old with multiple myeloma.

Concerning this clonotype itself: The CDR3 carries no conserved terminal phenylalanine or tryptophan, so it likely arises from a read error. It is unclear where the CDR3 begins or ends on the DNA, so no DNA is shown, and the CDR3 is as TCRdb lists it. J is TRBJ2-1 and V is TRBV11-2; TRBD1, the table's D call, was not compared with the DNA. 14 amino acids form the CDR3, both terminal residues included. The germline gives CDR1 SGHAT, CDR2 FQNNGV. The CDR3 reads CASSHGTQYNEQSS.

This clonotype was seen repeatedly, ten times or more. The V and J genes are TRBV10-3 and TRBJ1-2; D remains ambiguous. Germline V gives CDR1 ENHRY, CDR2 SYGVKD. This CDR3 spans 18 amino acids. Trimming removed 0 bases at V and 2 bases at J, with 19 bases between. The CDR3 reads CAISESKLIGRLNYGYTF. The CDR3 DNA follows: TGTGCCATCAGTGAGTCGAAATTAATAGGACGGTTAAACTATGGCTACACCTTC.

This clonotype was detected many times. The chain has TRBV20-1 and TRBJ2-3; 12 bases fit TRBD2. Trimming cost V 7 bases and J 6 bases; bases outside gene matches: 5. CDR3 length: 13 amino acids. CDR1 is DFQATT, CDR2 SNEGSKA, per germline (reference sequence). The CDR3 bases are TGCAGTGGGGCTAGCGGGGGGGCGGATACGCAGTATTTT. Its protein product is CSGASGGADTQYF.

This clonotype was observed at least ten times. V gene TRBV2 combines with J gene TRBJ1-2; D is unresolved. Germline V gene sequence: CDR1 SNHLY, CDR2 FYNNEI. V shed 3 bases and J shed 4 bases, with 6 bases lying between them. The CDR3 covers 12 residues. Here the CDR3 reads CASSDTFYGYTF. In nucleotides, the CDR3 is TGTGCCAGCAGTGACACTTTCTATGGCTACACCTTC.

This clonotype was detected ten times or more. V usage is TRBV28 and J usage is TRBJ2-3; TRBD2 agrees at 10 bases. V lost 5 bases to trimming and J lost 3 bases; unmatched junction nucleotides: 8. This CDR3 is built from 16 residues. Germline V gene lookup returns CDR1 MDHEN and CDR2 SYDVKM. The CDR3 DNA follows: TGTGCCAGCAGTCCAATCGGACTAGCGGATACAGATACGCAGTATTTT. Amino acid sequence: CASSPIGLADTDTQYF.

A note on this clonotype: A junction end diverges from the germline sequence, so it may reflect a read error. The V and J genes are TRBV27 and TRBJ2-2, with 9 bases identical to TRBD2. In germline, CDR1 is MNHEY, CDR2 SMNVEV (reference sequence). CDR3 length: 14 amino acids. The CDR3 sequence is CASMTSGLTGGLFF. The CDR3 DNA is TGTGCCAGCATGACTAGCGGACTCACCGGGGGGCTGTTTTTT.

This clonotype was seen at least ten times. The chain links TRBV6-2 or TRBV6-3 to TRBJ2-7; D not certain. Germline V CDR1 and CDR2: MNHEY, SVGEGT. The CDR3 runs 15 residues. With 6 bases removed from V and 3 bases from J, the gap between germline ends came to 18 bases. This CDR3 is CASRAQTSWGYEQYF. Here the CDR3 DNA reads TGTGCCAGCAGAGCCCAGACCAGCTGGGGCTACGAGCAGTACTTC.

This clonotype was recorded at least ten times. The gene calls are TRBV4-1 and TRBJ2-7, with D possibly being TRBD1 or TRBD2 (5 bases each). The length of the CDR3 is 15 residues. V shed 4 bases and J shed 6 bases, with 19 bases lying between them. The germline gives CDR1 MGHRA, CDR2 YSYEKL. This chain's CDR3 is CASSLVWDGTGEQYF. CDR3 bases: TGCGCCAGCAGCCTTGTGTGGGACGGTACAGGCGAGCAGTACTTC.

This clonotype appeared many times. V is TRBV6-5 and J is TRBJ2-7, with 9 bases identical to TRBD1. This CDR3 region has 13 residues. Germline lookup yields CDR1 MNHEY and CDR2 SVGAGI. Unmatched junction bases numbered 4, after V lost 5 bases and J lost 5 bases. This chain's CDR3 is CASSKDRGHEQYF. DNA of the CDR3: TGTGCCAGCAGTAAGGACAGGGGCCACGAGCAGTACTTC.

Remarks on this clonotype: A much larger clone is a single base away; this may be a read error. The CDR3 region is CASSLDYSDQPQHF. In DNA form, the CDR3 reads TGTGCCAGCAGTCTCGACTATAGCGATCAGCCCCAGCATTTT. The genes are TRBV27 and TRBJ1-5, with unresolved D. The CDR3 has 14 residues. The V gene's germline CDR1 is MNHEY and CDR2 SMNVEV (reference sequence).

This clonotype was counted only a few times. The chain links TRBV6-5 to TRBJ2-3; D is possibly TRBD1 or TRBD2 (7 bases each). CDR3 size: 15 residues. Trimming removed 7 bases from V and 4 bases from J, with 18 bases in between. Germline-derived CDR1 and CDR2 are MNHEY and SVGAGI. CDR3 residues: CASTRGGGGADTQYF. CDR3 sequence (DNA): TGTGCCAGCACCAGGGGGGGAGGAGGAGCAGATACGCAGTATTTT.

On this clonotype: This may arise from a read error, as a much more abundant clone is one base away. J is TRBJ1-4 and V is TRBV11-2; D not resolved. The CDR3 runs to 13 residues. The germline V and J ends were trimmed by 3 bases and 7 bases, with 9 bases remaining between them. Germline V lookup: CDR1 SGHAT, CDR2 FQNNGV. CDR3 coding DNA: TGTGCCAGCAGCTTTCCCCCGAGTGAAAAACTGTTTTTT. Its protein is CASSFPPSEKLFF.

About this clonotype itself: A clone one base away is much larger, so this may be a read error. This sequence joins TRBV12-3 or TRBV12-4 and TRBJ2-3, with 13 nucleotides matching TRBD2. The CDR3 extends over 18 amino acids. CDR3 amino acids: CASSPVSLAGGHKDTPYF. The CDR3 coding sequence is TGTGCCAGCAGCCCCGTGTCACTAGCGGGGGGGCATAAAGATACGCCGTATTTT.

Worth noting for this clonotype: This may be a read error: a much more frequent sequence differs by one nucleotide. The CDR3 end shows no conserved phenylalanine or tryptophan, and so a read error is likely. No DNA is shown, since the ends of the CDR3 on it are uncertain; the CDR3 is the one TCRdb lists. The chain employs TRBV24-1 and TRBJ2-1; TRBD1, the table's D call, was not compared with the DNA. The CDR3 sequence runs 17 residues, both termini included. Germline CDR1 reads KGHDR; CDR2 reads SFDVKD. The CDR3 loop reads CATSDLRRDRGTNERFL.

By share, this clonotype ranks as medium-sized. J is TRBJ2-1 and V is TRBV5-1; 8 nucleotides line up with TRBD2. The CDR3 runs 14 residues. Trimming cost V 6 bases and J 7 bases; bases outside gene matches: 9. From germline, CDR1 is SGHRS and CDR2 YFSETQ. CDR3 loop: CASTTGGAGNEQFF. The CDR3 DNA reads as TGCGCCAGCACTACCGGGGGGGCCGGGAATGAGCAGTTCTTC. The full variable domain, completed using reference TRBV5-1 and TRBJ2-1, is KAGVTQTPRYLIKTRGQQVTLSCSPISGHRSVSWYQQTPGQGLQFLFEYFSETQRNKGNFPGRFSGRQFSNSRSEMNVSTLELGDSALYLCASTTGGAGNEQFFGPGTRLTVL.

This clonotype appeared many times. The chain employs TRBV11-2 and TRBJ2-4, with D perhaps TRBD1 (6 bases). V lost 4 bases and J lost 10, with 17 bases in between. This CDR3 is 14 amino acids long. Germline values: CDR1 SGHAT, CDR2 FQNNGV. CDR3 DNA sequence: TGTGCCAGCAGCTCGGTACAGGGCCCAGGGATTCAGTACTTC. This translates into CASSSVQGPGIQYF.

Worth noting for this clonotype: This may stem from a read error, because a much larger clone lies one nucleotide away. The chain couples TRBV10-1 to TRBJ2-1; TRBD1 or TRBD2 may be the D gene (6 bases each). Germline V gene sequence: CDR1 WNHNN, CDR2 SYGVQD (reference sequence). This CDR3 has 16 amino acids. CDR3 DNA: TGCGCCAGCAGTGAGAGTGAGGGGGGCACATACAATGAGCGGTTCTTC. Translation gives CASSESEGGTYNERFF.

This clonotype was observed many times. The rearrangement joins TRBV4-1 to TRBJ1-2; perhaps TRBD1 as D (6 bases). The germline V gene has CDR1 MGHRA and CDR2 YSYEKL. V was clipped by 5 bases and J by 4 bases, with 23 bases between them. The CDR3 spans 17 residues. The DNA for the CDR3 is TGCGCCAGCAGCAAATCGGGGGGCAGGGAGCTCTCCTATGGCTACACCTTC. Translation: CASSKSGGRELSYGYTF.

A word on this clonotype: A read error is the likely source, as a far larger clone sits one nucleotide away. The rearrangement joins TRBV6-6 to TRBJ1-5, with TRBD1 as a possible D gene (6 bases). CDR3 length: 13 residues. V was clipped by 2 bases and J by 5 bases, with 7 bases between them. Germline assignment: CDR1 MNHNY and CDR2 SVGAGI (reference sequence). The CDR3 protein is CASSYAGDQPQHF. CDR3 coding DNA: TGTGCCAGCAGTTACGCAGGGGATCAGCCCCAGCATTTT.

Remarks on this clonotype: A much larger clone lies a single base off, so this may be a read error. The chain links TRBV4-1 to TRBJ2-1; 9 positions match TRBD1. The CDR3 runs 15 residues. CDR1 MGHRA and CDR2 YSYEKL come from the germline V gene. The DNA for the CDR3 is TGCGCCAGCAGCCCACGACAGGGGGTTGACAATGAGCAGCTCTTC. Residues: CASSPRQGVDNEQLF.

This clonotype was seen only a few times. The J gene is TRBJ2-7, the V gene TRBV5-1, with 9 bases fitting TRBD2. CDR1 and CDR2 (germline): SGHRS, YFSETQ. V lost 0 bases and J lost 3; bases outside the gene matches: 1. This CDR3 is built from 14 residues. The CDR3 sequence: CASSLEAGGYEQYF. The CDR3 DNA is TGCGCCAGCAGCTTGGAAGCGGGGGGCTACGAGCAGTACTTC. Full variable domain (missing parts from reference TRBV5-1 and TRBJ2-7): KAGVTQTPRYLIKTRGQQVTLSCSPISGHRSVSWYQQTPGQGLQFLFEYFSETQRNKGNFPGRFSGRQFSNSRSEMNVSTLELGDSALYLCASSLEAGGYEQYFGPGTRLTVT.

This clonotype was recorded at least ten times. The chain links TRBV28 to TRBJ2-5; TRBD2 matches at 9 bases. With V trimmed by 3 bases and J by 5 bases, 13 bases remained unmatched. The CDR3 covers 17 residues. CDR1 is MDHEN and CDR2 is SYDVKM in the germline V gene. CDR3 sequence reads: CASSLISGGQRGETQYF. The CDR3 DNA is TGTGCCAGCAGTTTGATCAGCGGGGGGCAAAGGGGGGAGACCCAGTACTTC.

This clonotype has a count of ten or more. The CDR3 nucleotides are TGCAGTGCTAGCGGCGGAGCCCCAGCAGATACGCAGTATTTT. Protein sequence: CSASGGAPADTQYF. The rearrangement joins TRBV20-1 to TRBJ2-3; D remains unclear. The CDR3 extends over 14 amino acids. Germline V lookup: CDR1 DFQATT, CDR2 SNEGSKA (reference sequence). The ends were cut back, 3 bases at V and 4 bases at J, with 14 bases in the middle.

This clonotype was seen more than once but under ten times. It may be a read error: a sequence one base away is much more abundant. The rearrangement joins TRBV7-9 to TRBJ2-7; D not certain. The CDR3 totals 14 residues. Germline-derived CDR1 and CDR2 are SEHNR and FQNEAQ (reference sequence). The CDR3 is CASGLVEVSYEQYF. The CDR3 DNA follows: TGTGCCAGCGGCTTAGTTGAGGTCTCCTACGAGCAGTACTTC. Full variable domain (remainder filled in from reference TRBV7-9 and TRBJ2-7): DTGVSQNPRHKITKRGQNVTFRCDPISEHNRLYWYRQTLGQGPEFLTYFQNEAQLEKSRLLSDRFSAERPKGSFSTLEIQRTEQGDSAMYLCASGLVEVSYEQYFGPGTRLTVT.